These 20 T cell receptor beta chains originate from one sample sequenced in a study of blood T cell repertoires in COVID-19. Repertoires were generated with immunoSEQ multiplex PCR, while TCRdb's copy carries only in-frame clones and drops some. This sample has more than 350,000 clones, with approximately 92% found just once. The sequencing sample was made of PBMCs or T cells enriched from blood (not recorded which). The source of these receptors is a man younger than 35 who had recovered from COVID-19.

The chain has TRBV3-1 (or the pseudogene TRBV3-2) and TRBJ2-2; 11 nucleotides align to TRBD2. Germline V gene lookup returns CDR1 LGHDT and CDR2 YNNKEL (reference sequence). V lost 2 bases to trimming and J lost 3 bases; unmatched junction nucleotides: 5. The CDR3 extends over 17 amino acids. The CDR3 loop is CASSQRLAGGYTGELFF. Here the CDR3 DNA reads TGTGCCAGCAGCCAACGGTTAGCGGGGGGGTACACCGGGGAGCTGTTTTTT.

This clone was counted a few times. The rearrangement joins TRBV7-9 to TRBJ2-5; TRBD1 is a possible D gene (5 bases). The germline V gene encodes CDR1 SEHNR and CDR2 FQNEAQ (reference sequence). The CDR3 covers 13 residues. V lost 4 bases to trimming and J lost 5 bases, with 11 bases between them. The CDR3: CASSSQGQETQYF. CDR3 sequence (DNA): TGTGCCAGCAGCTCCCAGGGTCAGGAGACCCAGTACTTC.

This chain connects TRBV18 to TRBJ2-1; a possible D gene is TRBD1 (5 bases). This CDR3 is built from 13 residues. Germline CDR1 KGHSH, CDR2 LQKENI. V lost 6 bases and J 7 bases, leaving 13 bases between the germline ends. The DNA for the CDR3 is TGTGCCAGCTCTGAGACAGACGGAAATGAGCAGTTCTTC. Amino acids: CASSETDGNEQFF.

Only one count was recorded for this clone. This CDR3 reads CASGVGVDRGVQPQHF. The CDR3 coding sequence is TGTGCCAGCGGGGTCGGGGTGGACAGGGGGGTACAGCCCCAGCATTTT. The genes are TRBV28 and TRBJ1-5, with TRBD1 matching over 10 bases. The CDR3 is 16 residues long. Germline CDR1 and CDR2: MDHEN and SYDVKM. V lost 8 bases, J lost 7 bases, and 14 bases stayed unmatched.

This clone has more than one count but fewer than ten. The genes are TRBV28 and TRBJ2-7; D is unresolved. Germline V lookup: CDR1 MDHEN, CDR2 SYDVKM. Trimming left V 6 bases short and J 4 bases short, with 10 bases between. This CDR3 spans 12 amino acids. The CDR3 region is CASSYLWYEQYF. The CDR3, as DNA: TGTGCCAGCAGCTACCTGTGGTACGAGCAGTACTTC.

J is TRBJ2-1 and V is TRBV6-5; tentative D call: TRBD1 (6 bases). CDR1 and CDR2 from the germline V gene are MNHEY and SVGAGI. With 6 bases removed from V and 9 bases from J, the gap between germline ends came to 15 bases. This CDR3 comprises 13 residues. CDR3 residues: CASRSGQGTEQFF. For the CDR3, the DNA is TGTGCCAGCAGGTCGGGACAAGGGACTGAGCAGTTCTTC.

This CDR3 reads CASSFTGSTGELFF. In DNA form, the CDR3 reads TGTGCCAGCAGTTTCACAGGGAGCACCGGGGAGCTGTTTTTT. The gene calls are TRBV28 and TRBJ2-2; a weak D match, TRBD1 (6 bases). The CDR3 sequence is 14 residues long. Trimming stripped 3 bases from V and 4 bases from J, with 9 bases between. Germline CDR1 MDHEN, CDR2 SYDVKM.

The chain carries TRBV30 and TRBJ1-5; no definite D call. The CDR3 is 13 amino acids. CDR1 GTSNPN and CDR2 SVGIG come from the germline V gene (reference sequence). The V end lost 0 bases, the J end lost 3 bases, and 6 bases lay between the germline ends. In nucleotides, the CDR3 is TGTGCCTGGAGTGTAAACTCCAATCAGCCCCAGCATTTT. Protein product: CAWSVNSNQPQHF.

The chain carries TRBV28 and TRBJ1-5; tentatively, D is TRBD1 (6 bases). The V end lost 5 bases, the J end lost 6 bases, and 8 bases lay between the germline ends. In germline, CDR1 is MDHEN, CDR2 SYDVKM. The CDR3 has 12 amino acids. In DNA, the CDR3 is TGTGCCAGCAGTACCAGGGGTCAGCCCCAGCATTTT. Residues: CASSTRGQPQHF.

This chain uses TRBV6-5 with TRBJ1-3; D is uncertain. Germline assignment: CDR1 MNHEY and CDR2 SVGAGI. CDR3 size: 16 residues. Trimming took off 0 bases at V and 0 bases at J, with 9 bases between the two ends. The CDR3 DNA follows: TGTGCCAGCAGTTACTCCGGAGGGAACTCTGGAAACACCATATATTTT. It is translated as CASSYSGGNSGNTIYF.

This clone appeared once. The V call is TRBV14, the J call TRBJ1-4; possibly TRBD1 for D (6 bases). The CDR3 consists of 16 residues. CDR1 SGHDN and CDR2 FVKESK come from the germline V gene. V was shortened by 4 bases and J by 2 bases, with 14 bases between the two germline ends. The DNA for the CDR3 is TGTGCCAGCAGCCCACTACAGGGTGCGACTAATGAAAAACTGTTTTTT. Its protein is CASSPLQGATNEKLFF.

The genes are TRBV5-1 and TRBJ1-1; 9 nucleotides agree with TRBD1. V lost 6 bases and J lost 4; bases outside the gene matches: 4. The CDR3 has 13 amino acids. The germline V gene has CDR1 SGHRS and CDR2 YFSETQ. CDR3 DNA: TGCGCCAGCACGACAGGGGGGATCACTGAAGCTTTCTTT. It yields the protein CASTTGGITEAFF.

The rearrangement links TRBV28 to TRBJ1-2; D is perhaps TRBD1 (5 bases). Germline-derived CDR1 and CDR2 are MDHEN and SYDVKM. This CDR3 spans 12 amino acids. With 10 bases removed from V and 8 bases from J, the gap between germline ends came to 17 bases. CDR3 nucleotides: TGTGCCACCACACAGGAATTGGGGGGCTACACCTTC. Translation gives CATTQELGGYTF.

The chain couples TRBV10-3 to TRBJ2-1; the D is unclear. Germline CDR1 ENHRY, CDR2 SYGVKD. Trimming stripped 10 bases from V and 2 bases from J, with 18 bases between. The CDR3 loop spans 15 amino acids. The CDR3 DNA reads as TGTGCCACCCATAACCAACTATCCGCCTACAATGAGCAGTTCTTC. This sequence encodes CATHNQLSAYNEQFF.

This clone was counted a single time. The CDR3 DNA is TGCGCCAGCACTCCGCGCCAGGGTGCGTTTAGTGAAGCAAACTATGGCTACACCTTC. This codes for CASTPRQGAFSEANYGYTF. V gene TRBV10-2 combines with J gene TRBJ1-2; D perhaps matches TRBD1 (5 bases). The V gene's germline CDR1 is WSHSY and CDR2 SAAADI. The ends were cut back, 7 bases at V and 2 bases at J, with 29 bases in the middle. The CDR3 length is 19 residues.

This clone appeared a few times. The CDR3 region has the DNA TGTGCCAGCAGCGTAGACAGGCTCCCACCTTTTAGCAATCAGCCCCAGCATTTT. Amino acid sequence: CASSVDRLPPFSNQPQHF. The chain has TRBV9 and TRBJ1-5, with D possibly TRBD1 on 5 matching bases. The germline gives CDR1 SGDLS, CDR2 YYNGEE. V lost 0 bases to trimming and J lost 0 bases, with 16 bases between them. This CDR3 region has 18 residues.

This clone was observed a single time. The chain links TRBV29-1 to TRBJ2-7; the D gene is possibly TRBD1 (5 bases). CDR3 length equals 15 residues. Trimming took 0 bases from V and 7 from J, leaving 19 bases between them. Germline CDR1 is SQVTM and CDR2 is ANQGSEA. For the CDR3, the DNA is TGCAGCGTTGAAGAGGGTGGCCTAGGGGTGTGGGAGCAGTACTTC. Protein: CSVEEGGLGVWEQYF.

The chain employs TRBV28 and TRBJ1-2; 7 bases align to TRBD1. CDR3 length: 16 amino acids. Trimming cost V 6 bases and J 2 bases; bases outside gene matches: 12. Germline-derived CDR1 and CDR2 are MDHEN and SYDVKM. In nucleotides, the CDR3 is TGTGCCAGCAGGCAAGATGGAGACAGGGCGAACTATGGCTACACCTTC. Residues: CASRQDGDRANYGYTF.

V usage is TRBV7-9 and J usage is TRBJ2-2; maybe TRBD2 (5 bases). Per the germline V gene, CDR1 is SEHNR and CDR2 is FQNEAQ (reference sequence). V was clipped by 7 bases and J by 7 bases, with 16 bases between them. This CDR3 is 14 amino acids long. This chain's CDR3 is CASNPVSGIGELFF. The CDR3 nucleotides are TGTGCCAGCAACCCAGTGTCCGGGATCGGGGAGCTGTTTTTT.

The CDR3 sequence is CAWRDTGDYGYTF. The CDR3 DNA sequence: TGTGCCTGGAGGGACACGGGGGACTATGGCTACACCTTC. This chain connects TRBV30 to TRBJ1-2; D might be TRBD1 (5 bases). V was cut by 3 bases and J by 3 bases, with 11 bases left in between. This CDR3 has 13 residues. Germline values: CDR1 GTSNPN, CDR2 SVGIG (reference sequence).